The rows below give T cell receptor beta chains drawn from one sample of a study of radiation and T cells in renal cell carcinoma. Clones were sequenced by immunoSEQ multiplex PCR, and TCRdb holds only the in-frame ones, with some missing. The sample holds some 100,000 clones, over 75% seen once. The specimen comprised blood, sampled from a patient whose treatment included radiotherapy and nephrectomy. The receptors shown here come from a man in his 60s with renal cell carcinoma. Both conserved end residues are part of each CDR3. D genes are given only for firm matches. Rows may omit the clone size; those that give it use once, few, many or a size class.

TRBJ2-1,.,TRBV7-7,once,CASSSNLARSYNEQFF,TGTGCCAGCAGCTCCAACTTAGCGCGCTCCTACAATGAGCAGTTCTTC
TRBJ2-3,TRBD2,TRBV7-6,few,CASSPGGDSYTDTQYF,TGTGCCAGCAGCCCGGGGGGGGACTCCTACACAGATACGCAGTATTTT
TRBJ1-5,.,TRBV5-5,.,CASSSGQFNQPQHF,TGTGCCAGCAGCTCCGGACAGTTCAATCAGCCCCAGCATTTT
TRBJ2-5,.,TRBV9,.,CASSVVGWGIQETQYF,TGTGCCAGCAGCGTAGTAGGGTGGGGGATCCAAGAGACCCAGTACTTC
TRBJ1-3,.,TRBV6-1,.,CASSVLSTGNTIYF,TGTGCCAGCAGTGTTTTAAGCACTGGAAACACCATATATTTT
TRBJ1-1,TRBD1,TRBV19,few,CASSPRQGGEAFF,TGTGCCAGTAGCCCCCGACAGGGAGGTGAGGCTTTCTTT
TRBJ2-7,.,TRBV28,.,CASSLASEQYF,TGTGCCAGCAGTTTAGCGTCTGAGCAGTACTTC
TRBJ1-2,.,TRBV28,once,CASTLGQANYGYTF,TGTGCCAGCACTCTAGGTCAGGCTAACTATGGCTACACCTTC
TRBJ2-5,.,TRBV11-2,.,CASSLDVGRVETQYF,TGTGCCAGCAGCTTAGATGTAGGCAGGGTGGAGACCCAGTACTTC
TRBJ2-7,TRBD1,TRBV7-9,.,CASSDTGTGGYEQYF,TGTGCCAGCAGCGACACCGGGACAGGGGGCTACGAGCAGTACTTC
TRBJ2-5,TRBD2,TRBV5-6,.,CASSSGLAGIGWETQYF,TGTGCCAGCAGCTCTGGACTAGCGGGTATAGGTTGGGAGACCCAGTACTTC
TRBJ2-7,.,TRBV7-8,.,CASSLESLSPLTFYEQYF,TGTGCCAGCAGCTTAGAGAGTCTCAGCCCCCTAACGTTCTACGAGCAGTACTTC
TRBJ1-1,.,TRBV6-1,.,CASSEATGGGAFF,TGTGCCAGCAGTGAAGCGACAGGCGGCGGAGCTTTCTTT
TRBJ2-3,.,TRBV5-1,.,CASSFERSTDTQYF,TGCGCCAGCAGCTTTGAGCGGAGCACAGATACGCAGTATTTT
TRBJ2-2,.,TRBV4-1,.,CASSHPTQGTSGELFF,TGCGCCAGCAGCCATCCTACACAGGGTACTAGCGGGGAGCTGTTTTTT
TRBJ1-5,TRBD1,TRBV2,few,CASSRDREGQPQHF,TGTGCCAGCAGTCGGGACAGAGAAGGTCAGCCCCAGCATTTT
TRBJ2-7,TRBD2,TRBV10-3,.,CAISEPGLAGGNYEQYF,TGTGCCATCAGTGAACCGGGACTAGCGGGAGGGAACTACGAGCAGTACTTC
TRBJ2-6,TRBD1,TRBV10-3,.,CAIRRTGSSSGANVLTF,TGTGCCATCAGAAGGACAGGGTCTAGCTCTGGGGCCAACGTCCTGACTTTC
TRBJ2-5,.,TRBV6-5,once,CASSYGQPQETQYF,TGTGCCAGCAGTTACGGACAGCCCCAAGAGACCCAGTACTTC
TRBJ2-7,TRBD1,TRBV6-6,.,CASSYLPGQGGEQYF,TGTGCCAGCAGTTACTTGCCGGGACAGGGAGGCGAGCAGTACTTC
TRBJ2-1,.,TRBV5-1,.,CASSLRRVDGLGEFF,TGCGCCAGCAGCTTACGGCGGGTTGACGGCCTTGGGGAGTTCTTC
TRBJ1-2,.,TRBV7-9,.,CASSLAGAYGYTF,TGTGCCAGCAGCTTAGCAGGCGCTTATGGCTACACCTTC
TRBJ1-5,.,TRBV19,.,CASSMPGTGVYQPQHF,TGTGCCAGTAGTATGCCTGGGACGGGGGTTTATCAGCCCCAGCATTTT
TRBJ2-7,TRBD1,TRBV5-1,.,CASSFRDSYYEQYF,TGCGCCAGCAGCTTCCGGGACAGCTACTACGAGCAGTACTTC
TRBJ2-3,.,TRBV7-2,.,CASSSPFGSASTDTQYF,TGTGCCAGCAGCTCCCCGTTCGGGTCTGCTAGCACAGATACGCAGTATTTT
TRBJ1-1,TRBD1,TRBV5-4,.,CASRPQGDTEAFF,TGTGCCAGCAGACCACAGGGGGACACTGAAGCTTTCTTT
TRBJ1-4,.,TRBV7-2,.,CASSPTPTNEKLFF,TGTGCCAGCAGCCCGACGCCAACTAATGAAAAACTGTTTTTT
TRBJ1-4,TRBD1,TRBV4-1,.,CASSQDRYRGFNEKLFF,TGCGCCAGCAGCCAAGATCGGTACAGGGGATTTAATGAAAAACTGTTTTTT
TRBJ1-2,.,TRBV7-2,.,CASSSDRVRGYTF,TGTGCCAGCAGCTCCGATAGGGTGCGAGGCTACACCTTC
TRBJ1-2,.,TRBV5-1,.,CASSLASYGYTF,TGCGCCAGCAGCTTGGCCAGCTATGGCTACACCTTC
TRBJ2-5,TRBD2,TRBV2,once,CASRMGVAGETQYF,TGTGCCAGCCGTATGGGGGTAGCGGGAGAGACCCAGTACTTC
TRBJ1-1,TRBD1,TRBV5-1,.,CASSWDRGGTEAFF,TGCGCCAGCAGCTGGGACAGGGGAGGGACTGAAGCTTTCTTT
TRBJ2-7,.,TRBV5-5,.,CASSLAREYEQYF,TGTGCCAGCAGCTTGGCCAGAGAGTACGAGCAGTACTTC
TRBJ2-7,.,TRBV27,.,CASSPPGGGIDEQYF,TGTGCCAGCAGTCCCCCCGGAGGGGGCATCGACGAGCAGTACTTC
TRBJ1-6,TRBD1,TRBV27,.,CASSFGGTGDNSPLHF,TGTGCCAGCAGTTTTGGGGGGACAGGTGATAATTCACCCCTCCACTTT
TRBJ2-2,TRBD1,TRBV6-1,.,CAGNRGVVTGELFF,TGTGCCGGCAACAGGGGGGTCGTCACCGGGGAGCTGTTTTTT
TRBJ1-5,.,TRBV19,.,CASSMIRAGEGQPQHF,TGTGCCAGTAGTATGATAAGAGCGGGAGAGGGTCAGCCCCAGCATTTT
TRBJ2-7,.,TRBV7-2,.,CASSPHYEQYF,TGTGCCAGCAGCCCACATTACGAGCAGTACTTC
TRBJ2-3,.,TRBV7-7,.,CASSLGAGLFTDTQYF,TGTGCCAGCAGCTTGGGTGCGGGCCTCTTCACAGATACGCAGTATTTT
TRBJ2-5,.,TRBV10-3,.,CAITGALEETQYF,TGTGCCATCACGGGGGCCCTAGAAGAGACCCAGTACTTC
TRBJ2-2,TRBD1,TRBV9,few,CASSVTGGHTGELFF,TGTGCCAGCAGCGTGACAGGGGGGCACACCGGGGAGCTGTTTTTT
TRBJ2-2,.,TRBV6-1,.,CASSDPGRELFF,TGTGCCAGCAGTGACCCGGGAAGGGAGCTGTTTTTT
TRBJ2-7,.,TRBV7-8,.,CASSLTPGTTYEQYF,TGTGCCAGCAGCTTGACCCCCGGGACAACTTACGAGCAGTACTTC